Listed below are T cell receptor beta chains from one sample, sequenced in a study of cytomegalovirus exposure and HLA in healthy donors. The data were produced by immunoSEQ multiplex PCR, yet TCRdb's version contains in-frame clones alone and is incomplete. The sample lists 150,000 to 200,000 clones, 79% occurring once. The source material was PBMCs. The source is a woman aged 45-65 years in good health and CMV-seronegative. Both conserved end residues are part of each CDR3. A D gene is named only where the DNA matches it firmly. The size of a clone is reported for some rows only, either as once, few or many, or as a class for expanded clones.

v_call	j_call	d_call	clone_size	cdr3_nt	cdr3_aa
TRBV27	TRBJ1-1	.	.	TGTGCCAGCAGTTTAGCAGGGAGGATTGAAGCTTTCTTT	CASSLAGRIEAFF
TRBV5-6	TRBJ1-1	.	.	TGTGCCAGCAGCTTGGGCCCCTTGGGGGACTTAGCTTTCTTT	CASSLGPLGDLAFF
TRBV7-9	TRBJ2-7	.	.	TGTGCCAGCAGCCGCCCGGCAGGGGCCCGCGAGCAGTACTTC	CASSRPAGAREQYF
TRBV4-3	TRBJ1-2	.	.	TGCGCCAGCAGCCAAGCCCAACAGGCCCGCTATGGCTACACCTTC	CASSQAQQARYGYTF
TRBV19	TRBJ2-2	TRBD1	few	TGTGCCAGTAGAACCGGGACAGGGAATGGCGGGGAGCTGTTTTTT	CASRTGTGNGGELFF
TRBV4-3	TRBJ1-2	.	.	TGCGCCAGCAGCCAAGTGTGGGGACCCGGAGGCGGGGCTAACTATGGCTACACCTTC	CASSQVWGPGGGANYGYTF
TRBV9	TRBJ1-2	.	.	TGTGCCAGCAGCGACAGGATTAACTATGGCTACACCTTC	CASSDRINYGYTF
TRBV4-3	TRBJ2-2	.	few	TGCGCCAGCAGCCAATCATTGAGGAGTACCGGGGAGCTGTTTTTT	CASSQSLRSTGELFF
TRBV28	TRBJ2-7	.	once	TGTGCCAGCAGTCTTCCGGGACAATCCTACGAGCAGTACTTC	CASSLPGQSYEQYF
TRBV6-6	TRBJ2-7	TRBD2	.	TGTGCCAGCACCCTACTAGCGGGAGTCCCCGAGCAGTACTTC	CASTLLAGVPEQYF
TRBV6-1	TRBJ2-3	TRBD1	.	TGTGCCAGCAGTGAAGGGACAGGAGGAACAGATACGCAGTATTTT	CASSEGTGGTDTQYF
TRBV11-2	TRBJ1-2	TRBD1	.	TGTGCCAGCAGCTCAGGGACAGGGAAGGGCTACACCTTC	CASSSGTGKGYTF
TRBV2	TRBJ2-7	TRBD2	.	TGTGCCAGCAGTGAAGTAGCGGGAAGACGCTACGAGCAGTACTTC	CASSEVAGRRYEQYF
TRBV6-5	TRBJ2-1	TRBD2	few	TGTGCCAGCAGTTCCAGCGGGACCTACAATGAGCAGTTCTTC	CASSSSGTYNEQFF
TRBV6-6	TRBJ2-4	TRBD2	.	TGTGCCAGCGCCGGCCTAGCGGGAGACGGTGGAAACATTCAGTACTTC	CASAGLAGDGGNIQYF
TRBV25-1	TRBJ2-2	.	.	TGTGCCAGCACTCGGGGCGGGGAGCTGTTTTTT	CASTRGGELFF
TRBV2	TRBJ2-7	TRBD1	.	TGTGCCAGCAGGAACAGGGGCTCCTACGAGCAGTACTTC	CASRNRGSYEQYF
TRBV28	TRBJ1-5	.	.	TGTGCCAGCACGGAAACCGGGACACCTTGGACCCAGCATTTT	CASTETGTPWTQHF
TRBV27	TRBJ2-1	TRBD1	.	TGTGCCAGCAGTTTAGCCTTTCGACAGGGGTTACAATATGGGCAGTTCTTC	CASSLAFRQGLQYGQFF
TRBV7-9	TRBJ1-2	.	.	TGTGCCAGCAGCTTGGGGGGGTCTAACTATGGCTACACCTTC	CASSLGGSNYGYTF
TRBV25-1	TRBJ1-4	TRBD1	.	TGTGCCAGCGGCAGGGGGGATACGCTAGGAAAACTGTTTTTT	CASGRGDTLGKLFF
TRBV7-2	TRBJ2-7	TRBD2	once	TGTGCCAGCAGCCTGGGACTAGTTGTTAACGAGCAGTACTTC	CASSLGLVVNEQYF
TRBV5-1	TRBJ2-3	.	.	TGCGCCAGCAGCCTTAGCTCCCACGAGGATACGCAGTATTTT	CASSLSSHEDTQYF
TRBV27	TRBJ1-2	TRBD1	.	TGTGCCAGCAGCGGACAGGGGGGAACTAACTATGGCTACACCTTC	CASSGQGGTNYGYTF
TRBV27	TRBJ1-4	.	.	TGTGCCAGCAGTTCGCGGACAGTCCATGAAAAACTGTTTTTT	CASSSRTVHEKLFF
TRBV5-1	TRBJ2-1	TRBD1	.	TGCGCCAGCAGCTTGGGGGCTGGGGGACAGGACAATGAGCAGTTCTTC	CASSLGAGGQDNEQFF
TRBV4-3	TRBJ2-3	TRBD2	.	TGCGCCAGCAGCCAAGCAGTACCGGGACTAGCGGGGGGGCATACAGATACGCAGTATTTT	CASSQAVPGLAGGHTDTQYF
TRBV29-1	TRBJ1-4	.	.	TGCAGCGTTGTAGAAGGAGGAAAACTGTTTTTT	CSVVEGGKLFF
TRBV7-9	TRBJ1-4	.	once	TGTGCCAGCAGCTTAGCGAGGACAGCGAAAGAAGAAAAACTGTTTTTT	CASSLARTAKEEKLFF
TRBV5-5	TRBJ2-3	TRBD2	once	TGTGCCAGCAGCTTGGGAGCGGGAGTCAACACAGATACGCAGTATTTT	CASSLGAGVNTDTQYF
TRBV2	TRBJ1-2	.	few	TGTGCCAGCAGCAGGGGCAGCTATGGCTACACCTTC	CASSRGSYGYTF